The 19 T cell receptor beta chains given below trace back to one sample, sequenced in a study of PD-L1 blockade in urothelial cancer. Specified time point: pretreatment peripheral blood. Repertoires were generated with immunoSEQ multiplex PCR, while TCRdb's copy carries only in-frame clones and drops some. The sample lists around 130,000 clones; approximately 84% were seen once. The input for sequencing was PBMCs, taken around atezolizumab (anti-PD-L1) treatment. These receptors were collected from a man aged 50-59 years with urothelial cancer.

The chain is built from TRBV6-5 and TRBJ2-6; D may be TRBD1 (6 bases). The CDR3 spans 15 residues. V was pared by 8 bases and J by 0 bases, with 11 bases between. The germline gives CDR1 MNHEY, CDR2 SVGAGI. The CDR3 sequence: CASGRTASGANVLTF. The CDR3 region has the DNA TGTGCCAGCGGTCGGACAGCCTCTGGGGCCAACGTCCTGACTTTC.

CDR3 protein: CASSLLQGNTEAFF. The CDR3 region has the DNA TGCGCCAGCAGCTTGTTACAGGGAAACACTGAAGCTTTCTTT. The chain employs TRBV5-1 and TRBJ1-1; tentatively, D is TRBD1 (6 bases). There are 14 residues in the CDR3. V was cut by 1 base and J by 2 bases, with 9 bases left in between. CDR1 SGHRS and CDR2 YFSETQ come from the germline V gene.

The chain has TRBV9 and TRBJ2-3; D perhaps matches TRBD1 (6 bases). Germline values: CDR1 SGDLS, CDR2 YYNGEE. Trimming cost V 0 bases and J 0 bases, with 11 bases left between them. CDR3 length: 16 amino acids. The CDR3 nucleotides are TGTGCCAGCAGCGTAGATAGGACAGCGAGCACAGATACGCAGTATTTT. Translation: CASSVDRTASTDTQYF. Drawing the rest from reference TRBV9 and TRBJ2-3, the complete variable domain is DSGVTQTPKHLITATGQRVTLRCSPRSGDLSVYWYQQSLDQGLQFLIQYYNGEERAKGNILERFSAQQFPDLHSELNLSSLELGDSALYFCASSVDRTASTDTQYFGPGTRLTVL.

The chain joins TRBV19 to TRBJ2-3; 12 nucleotides agree with TRBD2. The CDR3 totals 16 residues. Germline CDR1 and CDR2: LNHDA and SQIVND (reference sequence). Germline trimming cut 5 bases from V and 0 bases from J; bases unmatched to any gene: 3. In DNA form, the CDR3 reads TGTGCCAGTAGTTACGGACTAGCGGGGAGCACAGATACGCAGTATTTT. This gives the protein CASSYGLAGSTDTQYF.

This chain joins TRBV11-3 and TRBJ2-7; D ambiguous. V dropped 1 base and J dropped 2 bases, with 9 bases sitting between them. Germline-derived CDR1 and CDR2 are SGHNT and YENEEA. The CDR3 has 14 residues. CDR3 nucleotides: TGTGCCAGCAGCTTAGGTGCGGTCGCCTACGAGCAGTACTTC. This encodes CASSLGAVAYEQYF.

The chain recombines TRBV9 with TRBJ2-1; D might be TRBD2 (5 bases). The V and J ends lost 0 bases and 3 bases respectively, with 13 bases between them. CDR1 and CDR2 from the germline V gene are SGDLS and YYNGEE. CDR3 length: 16 residues. For the CDR3, the DNA is TGTGCCAGCAGCGTAGATATAGCGCTAAGCTACAATGAGCAGTTCTTC. Amino acids: CASSVDIALSYNEQFF.

The chain links TRBV27 to TRBJ2-1; TRBD2 might be the D (6 bases). The CDR3 extends over 12 amino acids. The V end was cut by 8 bases, the J end by 6 bases, with 11 bases between. Germline values: CDR1 MNHEY, CDR2 SMNVEV (reference sequence). The CDR3 protein is CASSYGGNEQFF. CDR3 nucleotide sequence: TGTGCCAGCTCTTACGGGGGCAATGAGCAGTTCTTC.

This clone was seen a few times. The chain uses TRBV5-1 and TRBJ2-2, with D unclear. Per germline, CDR1 SGHRS and CDR2 YFSETQ. The ends were cut back, 1 base at V and 2 bases at J, with 9 bases in the middle. This CDR3 is 15 amino acids long. CDR3 residues: CASSLYPFNTGELFF. CDR3 coding DNA: TGCGCCAGCAGCTTGTATCCGTTTAACACCGGGGAGCTGTTTTTT.

This clone was observed a handful of times. V and J are TRBV30 and TRBJ2-7; 12 bases align to TRBD2. Losses at the gene ends were 2 bases for V and 2 bases for J; bases not matched to a gene: 7. CDR1 and CDR2 from the germline V gene are GTSNPN and SVGIG (reference sequence). The CDR3 has 16 amino acids. The CDR3 DNA reads as TGTGCCTGGAGTAAGCTAGCGGGAGGGCCCCCCTACGAGCAGTACTTC. Protein product: CAWSKLAGGPPYEQYF.

This rearrangement joins TRBV6-5 to TRBJ2-1; perhaps TRBD2 as D (6 bases). The germline V and J ends were trimmed by 6 bases and 1 base, with 13 bases remaining between them. CDR3 length: 15 amino acids. Germline CDR1 MNHEY, CDR2 SVGAGI. CDR3 protein: CASSLTSMSYNEQFF. CDR3 in DNA: TGTGCCAGCAGCCTGACTAGTATGTCCTACAATGAGCAGTTCTTC.

This chain joins TRBV2 and TRBJ2-7; 9 nucleotides match TRBD1. Germline CDR1 is SNHLY and CDR2 is FYNNEI. The trim removed 5 bases at V and 4 bases at J, leaving 6 bases unmatched. The CDR3 sequence is 14 residues long. The CDR3 loop reads CASSIRTGAYEQYF. CDR3 sequence (DNA): TGTGCCAGCAGTATAAGGACAGGGGCGTACGAGCAGTACTTC. Supplemented by reference TRBV2 and TRBJ2-7, the full variable domain reads EPEVTQTPSHQVTQMGQEVILRCVPISNHLYFYWYRQILGQKVEFLVSFYNNEISEKSEIFDDQFSVERPDGSNFTLKIRSTKLEDSAMYFCASSIRTGAYEQYFGPGTRLTVT.

V gene TRBV2 combines with J gene TRBJ1-1, with a possible D match to TRBD1 (5 bases). Trimming shortened V by 5 bases and J by 8 bases, and 12 bases separated the two germline ends. Looked up from germline, CDR1 is SNHLY and CDR2 is FYNNEI. CDR3 length: 12 residues. Here the CDR3 reads CASSSRATEAFF. In DNA, the CDR3 is TGTGCCAGCAGTTCCAGGGCTACCGAAGCTTTCTTT.

The chain links TRBV27 to TRBJ2-7, with 9 bases fitting TRBD2. The CDR3 covers 17 residues. V lost 9 bases and J lost 5; bases outside the gene matches: 20. Germline CDR1 is MNHEY and CDR2 is SMNVEV (reference sequence). CDR3 amino acids: CASPIGRGGGPMDEQYF. In nucleotides, the CDR3 is TGTGCCAGTCCTATCGGGCGGGGGGGAGGGCCGATGGACGAGCAGTACTTC.

CDR3 residues: CASSPEGDRPNYEQYF. The CDR3 nucleotides are TGTGCCAGTAGCCCTGAGGGGGACAGGCCAAACTACGAGCAGTACTTC. The chain links TRBV19 to TRBJ2-7; TRBD1 matches at 8 bases. The ends lost 6 bases at V and 3 bases at J; junction bases unmatched: 13. This CDR3 is built from 16 residues. From germline, CDR1 is LNHDA and CDR2 SQIVND (reference sequence).

The chain couples TRBV11-2 to TRBJ2-7, with 8 bases lining up with TRBD2. Trimming at V came to 4 bases and at J to 3 bases, leaving 8 bases not matched to a gene. The germline CDR1 and CDR2 sequences are SGHAT and FQNNGV. The CDR3 is 15 residues long. For the CDR3, the DNA is TGTGCCAGCAGCTCCGAGACTAGCGTACTCTACGAGCAGTACTTC. Amino acids: CASSSETSVLYEQYF.

With regard to this clone: The junction departs from the called germline gene at one end, perhaps through a read error. The genes are TRBV6-1 and TRBJ1-2; 8 bases are a match to TRBD1. The CDR3 loop spans 14 amino acids. In germline, CDR1 is MNHNS, CDR2 SASEGT. CDR3 sequence: CASSEALMGQELFF. In nucleotides, the CDR3 is TGTGCCAGCAGTGAAGCGCTAATGGGACAGGAGCTCTTCTTC.

The J gene is TRBJ2-7, the V gene TRBV27; tentative D call: TRBD2 (6 bases). This CDR3 has 15 residues. The V end lost 5 bases, the J end lost 0 bases, and 14 bases lay between the germline ends. Germline CDR1 and CDR2: MNHEY and SMNVEV (reference sequence). The CDR3 is CASSPDYHYSYEQYF. The CDR3 coding sequence is TGTGCCAGCAGTCCGGACTATCACTACTCCTACGAGCAGTACTTC.

In this sample, this clone turned up once. The V call is TRBV2, the J call TRBJ2-1; D not resolved. The CDR3 covers 12 residues. Germline V gene lookup returns CDR1 SNHLY and CDR2 FYNNEI. Trimming cost V 4 bases and J 2 bases, with 3 bases left between them. The CDR3 region has the DNA TGTGCCAGCAGTGTAGCCTACAATGAGCAGTTCTTC. It is translated as CASSVAYNEQFF.

This chain connects TRBV5-1 to TRBJ2-5, with 8 bases that match TRBD1. With the DNA end fitting TRBJ2-7 better, the J assignment may be wrong. The V gene's germline CDR1 is SGHRS and CDR2 YFSETQ. The CDR3 is 14 amino acids. CDR3 sequence (DNA): TGCGCCAGCAGCTTACAGGGGGATTCCTACGAGCAGTACTTC. This sequence encodes CASSLQGDSYEQYF.